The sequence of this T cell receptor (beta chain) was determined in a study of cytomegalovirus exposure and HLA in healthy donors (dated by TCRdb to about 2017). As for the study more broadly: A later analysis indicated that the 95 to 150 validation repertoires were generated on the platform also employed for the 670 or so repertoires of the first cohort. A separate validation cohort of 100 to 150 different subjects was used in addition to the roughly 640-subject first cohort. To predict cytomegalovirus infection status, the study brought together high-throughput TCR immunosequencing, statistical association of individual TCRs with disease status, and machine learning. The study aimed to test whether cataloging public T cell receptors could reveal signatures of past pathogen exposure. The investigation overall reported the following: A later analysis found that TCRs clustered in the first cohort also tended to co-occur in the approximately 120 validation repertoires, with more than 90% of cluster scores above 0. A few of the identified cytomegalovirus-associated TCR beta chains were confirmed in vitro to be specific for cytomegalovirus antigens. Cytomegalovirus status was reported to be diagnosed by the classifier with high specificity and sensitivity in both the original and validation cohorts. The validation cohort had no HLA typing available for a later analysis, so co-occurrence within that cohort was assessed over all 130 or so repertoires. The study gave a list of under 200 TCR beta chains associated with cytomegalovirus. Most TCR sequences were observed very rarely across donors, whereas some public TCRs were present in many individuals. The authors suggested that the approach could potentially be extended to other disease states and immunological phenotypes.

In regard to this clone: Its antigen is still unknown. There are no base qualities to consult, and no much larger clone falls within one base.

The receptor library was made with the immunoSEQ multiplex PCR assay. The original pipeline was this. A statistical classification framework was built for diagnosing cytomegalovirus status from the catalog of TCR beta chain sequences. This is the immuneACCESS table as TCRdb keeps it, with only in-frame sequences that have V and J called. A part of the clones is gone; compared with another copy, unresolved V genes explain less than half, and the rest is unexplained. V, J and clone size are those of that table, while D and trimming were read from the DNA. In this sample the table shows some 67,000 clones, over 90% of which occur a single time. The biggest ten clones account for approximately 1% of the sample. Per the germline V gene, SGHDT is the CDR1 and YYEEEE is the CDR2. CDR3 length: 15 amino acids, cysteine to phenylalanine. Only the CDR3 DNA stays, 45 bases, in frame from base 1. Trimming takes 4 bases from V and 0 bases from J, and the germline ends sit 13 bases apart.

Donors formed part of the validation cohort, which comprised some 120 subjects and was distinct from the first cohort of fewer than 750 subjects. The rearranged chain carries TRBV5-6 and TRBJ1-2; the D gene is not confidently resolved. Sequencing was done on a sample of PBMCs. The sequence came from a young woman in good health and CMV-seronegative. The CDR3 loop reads CASSAPDSSNYGYTF. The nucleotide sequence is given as TGTGCCAGCAGCGCCCCGGACTCATCTAACTATGGCTACACCTTC.